Listed below are T cell receptor beta chains from one sample, sequenced in a study of blood T cell repertoires in COVID-19. Sequencing used immunoSEQ multiplex PCR; TCRdb keeps in-frame clones, though not all of them. Of some 260,000 clones detected, approximately 85% appear once; the ten largest clones hold approximately 0.7%. Specimen: peripheral blood. These TCRs come from a human donor in a cohort sampled during active COVID-19. Each CDR3 is given with its conserved first and last residue. D genes are given only for firm matches. Size is stated for part of the rows, as once, few or many counts, or as a class when the clone is expanded.

V gene	D gene	J gene	clone size	CDR3 DNA	CDR3 protein
TRBV19	.	TRBJ1-6	.	TGTGCCAGCAGTGGGAGAGGGGGAGTCTGGTCACCCCTCCACTTT	CASSGRGGVWSPLHF
TRBV29-1	.	TRBJ2-3	.	TGCAGCGCCGCGTGGCAGGGGAGCACAGATACGCAGTATTTT	CSAAWQGSTDTQYF
TRBV12-3/TRBV12-4	TRBD2	TRBJ2-1	.	TGTGCCAGCAGTTGGACTAGCGAGAATGAGCAGTTCTTC	CASSWTSENEQFF
TRBV7-3	TRBD2	TRBJ2-5	.	TGTGCCAGCAGCTCGAGCGGGAGGGCCACCCCCAAGTACTTC	CASSSSGRATPKYF
TRBV28	TRBD2	TRBJ2-7	.	TGTGCCAGCAGCCAGCGGGAGTTCCCCTACGAGCAGTACTTC	CASSQREFPYEQYF
TRBV12-2	.	TRBJ2-7	few	TGTGCAAGTCGCTTACCGCGGACTAGCGGGACGACCTACGAGCAGTACTTC	CASRLPRTSGTTYEQYF
TRBV5-4	.	TRBJ2-7	.	TGTGCCAGCAGCTTGGTGGAGTCGTTAGAGCAGTACTTC	CASSLVESLEQYF
TRBV5-4	TRBD1	TRBJ1-5	.	TGTGCCAGCAGCCTGGACAGGGGTAGCAATCAGCCCCAGCATTTT	CASSLDRGSNQPQHF
TRBV3-1/TRBV3-2	TRBD1	TRBJ2-5	once	TGTGCCAGCAGCCCCGAGCCGGGACAGGGGTTCGAGACCCAGTACTTC	CASSPEPGQGFETQYF
TRBV4-3	TRBD1	TRBJ2-1	.	TGCGCCAGCAGCCAAGATGTGCAGGGGGAAGGTGAGCAGTTCTTC	CASSQDVQGEGEQFF
TRBV29-1	TRBD2	TRBJ2-3	.	TGCAGCGTTGGTCTAGCGGGGGGGCCAACCGATACGCAGTATTTT	CSVGLAGGPTDTQYF
TRBV7-9	TRBD2	TRBJ2-3	.	TGTGCCAGCAGCTTGACTAGCGGGACAGATACGCAGTATTTT	CASSLTSGTDTQYF
TRBV7-2	TRBD2	TRBJ2-2	.	TGTGCCAGCAGTTACTTAGGACTAGCCGACGGGGAGCTGTTTTTT	CASSYLGLADGELFF
TRBV3-1/TRBV3-2	.	TRBJ1-6	.	TGTGCCAGCAGCCAGCCGGGGAATTCACCCCTCCACTTT	CASSQPGNSPLHF
TRBV6-2/TRBV6-3	.	TRBJ1-1	once	TGTGCCAGCAGTTACGTGGGCTACACTGAAGCTTTCTTT	CASSYVGYTEAFF
TRBV29-1	TRBD1	TRBJ2-7	once	TGCAGCGCCCGACAGGGGGGTACCTACGAGCAGTACTTC	CSARQGGTYEQYF
TRBV6-5	TRBD1	TRBJ2-7	.	TGTGCCAGCAGAAGTTCCGGGACAGGGAGTTACGAGCAGTACTTC	CASRSSGTGSYEQYF
TRBV2	.	TRBJ1-2	.	TGTGCCAGCAGTGTAGGACAGTTAGACGAGGGCTACACCTTC	CASSVGQLDEGYTF
TRBV7-2	TRBD1	TRBJ1-1	.	TGTGCCAGCAGCCCGATGCTAGGGGGCGGCACTGAAGCTTTCTTT	CASSPMLGGGTEAFF
TRBV30	.	TRBJ1-6	few	TGTGCCTGGAGTAGATTACAGGCGGGGGATTCACCCCTCCACTTT	CAWSRLQAGDSPLHF
TRBV3-1/TRBV3-2	TRBD2	TRBJ2-2	.	TGTGCCAGCAGCAAGGTGACTAGCGACTACACCGGGGAGCTGTTTTTT	CASSKVTSDYTGELFF
TRBV7-7	TRBD2	TRBJ2-7	.	TGTGCTAGCAGCCGGACTAGCGGGAGTAACTACGAGCAGTACTTC	CASSRTSGSNYEQYF
TRBV10-3	TRBD1	TRBJ1-2	.	TGTGCCATCAACAGGGGGCAGAACTATGGCTACACCTTC	CAINRGQNYGYTF
TRBV29-1	.	TRBJ2-5	.	TGCAGCGAAGGAAGGGGAGAGACCCAGTACTTC	CSEGRGETQYF
TRBV6-5	TRBD2	TRBJ2-7	.	TGTGCCAGCCTCCCGACTAGCGGGAGCATCTACGAGCAGTACTTC	CASLPTSGSIYEQYF
TRBV10-3	.	TRBJ2-7	once	TGTGCCATCAGAAAAACAGGCGACCCTCGGGACGAGCAGTACTTC	CAIRKTGDPRDEQYF
TRBV18	.	TRBJ2-7	.	TGTGCCAGCTCATCGCCCGGGTACAGGCACTCCTACGAGCAGTACTTC	CASSSPGYRHSYEQYF
TRBV3-1/TRBV3-2	TRBD2	TRBJ2-3	.	TGTGCCAGCAGCCTATATACACAAAAGCCCCCTAGCGGGACAAACATTCCCACAGATACGCAGTATTTT	CASSLYTQKPPSGTNIPTDTQYF
TRBV7-2	TRBD2	TRBJ2-6	.	TGTGCCAGCAGCTTAATCGCTAGCGGGGGGGTCGGTGGGGCCAACGTCCTGACTTTC	CASSLIASGGVGGANVLTF
TRBV28	.	TRBJ1-2	.	TGTGCCAGCAGTTTAGGCGGGCGGGCCTATAACTATGGCTACACCTTC	CASSLGGRAYNYGYTF
TRBV3-1/TRBV3-2	.	TRBJ2-7	.	TGTGCCAGCAGCCAAGATCGCCGGGTTTTCGACGAGCAGTACTTC	CASSQDRRVFDEQYF
TRBV7-9	.	TRBJ1-4	few	TGTGCCAGCAGCGGCCTCTCGGGTGAAAAACTGTTTTTT	CASSGLSGEKLFF
TRBV4-2	.	TRBJ2-7	.	TGTGCCAGCAGCCAGGCTCTCGGAGAGCGGCCCTACGAGCAGTACTTC	CASSQALGERPYEQYF
TRBV28	TRBD1	TRBJ2-7	.	TGTGCCAGCAGAGGGTTTGGGACAGGCCCTCAGGTTGGGCAGTACTTC	CASRGFGTGPQVGQYF
TRBV27	.	TRBJ2-7	.	TGTGCCAGCAGTCCCCCCCCGGGCGGGCCTGCCTACGAGCAGTACTTC	CASSPPPGGPAYEQYF
TRBV6-2/TRBV6-3	.	TRBJ2-7	.	TGTGCCAGCAGTTACGGTGCGGGACAGTCCTACGAGCAGTACTTC	CASSYGAGQSYEQYF
TRBV24-1	TRBD1	TRBJ1-2	.	TGTGCCACCAGTGACTGGGACAGGGGTTGGGGCTACACCTTC	CATSDWDRGWGYTF
TRBV23-1	.	TRBJ2-7	.	TGCGCCAGCAGCCCGCCGTCAGGGAATTCTTATGACGGGTTCGAATTCTACGAGCAGTACTTC	CASSPPSGNSYDGFEFYEQYF
TRBV7-2	TRBD1	TRBJ2-3	once	TGTGCCAGCAGCTTAGGGCAGGGGGAAGCTTTACAGTATTTT	CASSLGQGEALQYF
TRBV5-1	.	TRBJ1-1	once	TGCGCCAGCAGCTGGGGGCGTATACAGACGAACACTGAAGCTTTCTTT	CASSWGRIQTNTEAFF
TRBV6-5	TRBD2	TRBJ2-7	.	TGTGCCAGCAGTTGGGCCGTAGCGGGGGCGCCCTACGAGCAGTACTTC	CASSWAVAGAPYEQYF
TRBV25-1	TRBD1	TRBJ1-4	.	TGTGCCAGCAGGAGACAGGGGACTAATGAAAAACTGTTTTTT	CASRRQGTNEKLFF
TRBV6-5	TRBD1	TRBJ1-2	.	TGTGCCACCCACCTGGACAGGAACTATGGCTACACCTTC	CATHLDRNYGYTF
TRBV19	.	TRBJ1-1	once	TGTGCCAGTACGGAAACAGGGCGTGAAGCTTTCTTT	CASTETGREAFF
TRBV2	TRBD1	TRBJ2-3	.	TGTGCCAGCAGCGCGGACAGGGGTGCAGATACGCAGTATTTT	CASSADRGADTQYF
TRBV5-1	.	TRBJ1-1	.	TGCGCCAGCAGCTTGTCTCGCACTGAAGCTTTCTTT	CASSLSRTEAFF
TRBV7-6	TRBD2	TRBJ2-7	.	TGTGCCAGCAGCTCACGCCGACTAGCGGGAGTGTACGAGCAGTACTTC	CASSSRRLAGVYEQYF
TRBV25-1	TRBD2	TRBJ2-7	.	TGTGCCAGCAGTGAAACTCGGACTAGCGGGAGGGGTGAGCAGTACTTC	CASSETRTSGRGEQYF
TRBV7-2	.	TRBJ1-6	.	TGTGCCAGCAGCTTAACGGGGGGCCAATCACCCCTCCACTTT	CASSLTGGQSPLHF
TRBV7-3	.	TRBJ1-1	.	TGTGCCAGCAGCCCTACTTCTATGCCGGGTGAAGCTTTCTTT	CASSPTSMPGEAFF
TRBV7-2	.	TRBJ2-7	.	TGTGCCAGCAGCTTAAACTGGGGCGAATCCTACGAGCAGTACTTC	CASSLNWGESYEQYF
TRBV5-4	.	TRBJ2-3	once	TGTGCCAGCAGCTTGGACGCGGCTAGCACAGATACGCAGTATTTT	CASSLDAASTDTQYF
TRBV15	.	TRBJ2-6	.	TGTGCCACCAGCAGGGCCCAGATCTCTGGGGCCAACGTCCTGACTTTC	CATSRAQISGANVLTF
TRBV19	.	TRBJ1-6	.	TGTGCCAGTACTACAGGGATCGGCTCACCCCTCCACTTT	CASTTGIGSPLHF
TRBV19	.	TRBJ2-1	.	TGTGCCAGCCTCAGGGCTGTAGGGTACAATGAGCAGTTCTTC	CASLRAVGYNEQFF
TRBV18	.	TRBJ1-1	.	TGTGCCAGCTCCGAACTAGGGACACTTGAAGCTTTCTTT	CASSELGTLEAFF
TRBV5-6	.	TRBJ2-3	.	TGTGCCAGCAGCTTCGGGACTTCCACAGATACGCAGTATTTT	CASSFGTSTDTQYF
TRBV6-5	TRBD1	TRBJ1-1	.	TGTGCCAGCAGGGGACAGGGCCTCATGAACACTGAAGCTTTCTTT	CASRGQGLMNTEAFF
TRBV19	.	TRBJ1-1	.	TGTGCCAGTTCCGGGACATCGAACACTGAAGCTTTCTTT	CASSGTSNTEAFF